This TCR beta chain stems from a study of blood T cells in healthy people across ages. A sample-barcoded 5' primer and a J-beta primer mix were used in a second PCR of roughly 7 to 11 cycles. TCRdb called the 5' RACE reads again in MiXCR, with one record for every CDR3 protein. The sample lists around 1.5 million distinct CDR3 sequences; 34% were seen once. Extractions gave at least 6 micrograms of total RNA per sample. Regarding the study as a whole: Naive CD4+ cell counts and diversity both ran higher in long-lived than in aged donors. Investigators treated diversity estimates from one million T cells as underestimates. Older individuals had lower TCR beta diversity per million T cells (the decline was roughly linear).

Germline V gene sequence: CDR1 LGHNA, CDR2 YNFKEQ. V shed 0 bases and J shed 9 bases, with 30 bases lying between them. CDR3 length: 20 residues. This clonotype showed up many times. Its target is not known. V is TRBV4-2 and J is TRBJ2-1; maybe TRBD2 (6 bases). The source is a young woman in good health. Sequenced sample: blood. This chain's CDR3 is CASSQDLVYNPKTGVGEQFF. For the CDR3, the DNA is TGTGCCAGCAGCCAAGATCTGGTATACAACCCAAAGACGGGAGTAGGTGAGCAGTTCTTC.